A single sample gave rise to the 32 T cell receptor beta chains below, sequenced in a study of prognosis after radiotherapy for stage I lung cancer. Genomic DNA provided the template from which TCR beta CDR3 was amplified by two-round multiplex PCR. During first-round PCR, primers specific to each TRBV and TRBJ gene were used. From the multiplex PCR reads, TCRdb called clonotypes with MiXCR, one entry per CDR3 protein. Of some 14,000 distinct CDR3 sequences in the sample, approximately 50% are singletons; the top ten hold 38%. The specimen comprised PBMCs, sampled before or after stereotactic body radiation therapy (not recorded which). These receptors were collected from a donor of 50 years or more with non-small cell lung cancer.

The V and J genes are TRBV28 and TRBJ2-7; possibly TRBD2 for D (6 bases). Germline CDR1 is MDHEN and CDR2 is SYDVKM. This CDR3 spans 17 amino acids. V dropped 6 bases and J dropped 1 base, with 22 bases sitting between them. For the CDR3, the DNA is TGTGCCAGCAGCCCTTTTTGGGACCCTCGGGGGTCCTACGAGCAGTACTTC. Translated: CASSPFWDPRGSYEQYF.

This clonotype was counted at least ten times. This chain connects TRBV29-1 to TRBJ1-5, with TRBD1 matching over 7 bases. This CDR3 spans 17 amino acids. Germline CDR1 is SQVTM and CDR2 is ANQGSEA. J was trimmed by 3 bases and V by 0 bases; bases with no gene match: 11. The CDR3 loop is CSVEDRGQTVINQPQHF. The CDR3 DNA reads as TGCAGCGTTGAAGATCGGGGACAGACAGTAATCAATCAGCCCCAGCATTTT.

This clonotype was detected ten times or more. In DNA, the CDR3 is TGCAGTGCTATTAGTCGGCTAGCGGGGAGGAAAGAGACCCAGTACTTC. This encodes CSAISRLAGRKETQYF. This chain connects TRBV20-1 to TRBJ2-5; TRBD2 agrees at 9 bases. V lost 4 bases, J lost 3 bases, and 12 bases stayed unmatched. There are 16 residues in the CDR3. The V gene's germline CDR1 is DFQATT and CDR2 SNEGSKA (reference sequence).

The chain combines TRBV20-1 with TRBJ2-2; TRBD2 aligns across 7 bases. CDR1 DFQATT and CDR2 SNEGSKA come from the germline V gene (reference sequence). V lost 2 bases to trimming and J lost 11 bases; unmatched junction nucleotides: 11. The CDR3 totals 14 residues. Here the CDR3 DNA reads TGCAGTGCTAGATCGCCAGCGGGGTTCATTGAGCTGTTTTTT. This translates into CSARSPAGFIELFF.

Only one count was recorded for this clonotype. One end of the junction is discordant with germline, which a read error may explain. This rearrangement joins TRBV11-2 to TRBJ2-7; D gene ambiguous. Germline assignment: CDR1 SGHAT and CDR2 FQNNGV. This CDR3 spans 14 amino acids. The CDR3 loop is CASSFQRGPYDQYF. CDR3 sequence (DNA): TGTGCCAGCAGCTTCCAGCGCGGTCCCTACGATCAGTACTTC.

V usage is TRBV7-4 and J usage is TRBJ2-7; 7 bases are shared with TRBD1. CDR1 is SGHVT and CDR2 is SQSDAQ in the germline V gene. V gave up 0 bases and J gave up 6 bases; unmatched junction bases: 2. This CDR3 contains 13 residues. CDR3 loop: CASSLAGGLEQYF. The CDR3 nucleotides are TGTGCCAGCAGCTTAGCAGGGGGCCTCGAGCAGTACTTC.

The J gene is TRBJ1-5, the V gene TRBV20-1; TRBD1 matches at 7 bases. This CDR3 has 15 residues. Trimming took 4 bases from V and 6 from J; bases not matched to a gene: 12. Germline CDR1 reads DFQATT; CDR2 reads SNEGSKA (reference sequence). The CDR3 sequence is CSAKLTGCAGQPQHF. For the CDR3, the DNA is TGCAGTGCTAAGTTGACAGGGTGCGCTGGTCAGCCCCAGCATTTT.

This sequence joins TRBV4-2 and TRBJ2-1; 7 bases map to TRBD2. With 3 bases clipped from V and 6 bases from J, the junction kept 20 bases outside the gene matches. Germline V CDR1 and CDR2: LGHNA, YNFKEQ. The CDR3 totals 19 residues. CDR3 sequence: CASSHPPSHRGGPLNEQFF. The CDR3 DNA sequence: TGTGCCAGCAGCCATCCCCCCTCCCACCGGGGAGGGCCGCTCAATGAGCAGTTCTTC.

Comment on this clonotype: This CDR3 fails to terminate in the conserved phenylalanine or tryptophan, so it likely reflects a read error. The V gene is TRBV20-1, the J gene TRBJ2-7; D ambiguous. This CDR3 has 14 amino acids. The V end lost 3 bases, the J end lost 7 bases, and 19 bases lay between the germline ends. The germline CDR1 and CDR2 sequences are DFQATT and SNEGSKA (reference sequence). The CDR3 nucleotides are TGCAGTGCTAGCCCCTTAGGCCCGGAGAAAGAGCAGTACTTA. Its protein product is CSASPLGPEKEQYL.

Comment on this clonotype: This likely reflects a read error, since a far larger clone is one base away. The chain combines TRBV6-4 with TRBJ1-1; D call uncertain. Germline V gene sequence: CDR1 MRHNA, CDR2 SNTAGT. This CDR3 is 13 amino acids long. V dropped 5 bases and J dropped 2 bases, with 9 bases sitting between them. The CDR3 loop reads CASSSTDNTEAFF. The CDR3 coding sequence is TGTGCCAGCAGTAGCACGGATAACACTGAAGCTTTCTTT.

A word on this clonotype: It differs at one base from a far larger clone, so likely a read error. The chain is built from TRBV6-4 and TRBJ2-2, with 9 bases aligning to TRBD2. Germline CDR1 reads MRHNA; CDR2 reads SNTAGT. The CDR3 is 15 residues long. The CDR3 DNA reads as TGTTCCAGCAGTGGACTAGCGAGGAACACCGGGGAGCTGTTTTTT. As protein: CSSSGLARNTGELFF.

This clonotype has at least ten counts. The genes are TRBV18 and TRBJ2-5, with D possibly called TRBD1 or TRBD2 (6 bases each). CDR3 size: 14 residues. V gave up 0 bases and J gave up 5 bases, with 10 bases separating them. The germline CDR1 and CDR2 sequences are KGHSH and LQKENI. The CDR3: CASSPPEGEETQYF. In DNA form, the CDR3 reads TGTGCCAGCTCACCACCGGAGGGGGAGGAGACCCAGTACTTC. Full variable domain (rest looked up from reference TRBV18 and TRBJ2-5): NAGVMQNPRHLVRRRGQEARLRCSPMKGHSHVYWYRQLPEEGLKFMVYLQKENIIDESGMPKERFSAEFPKEGPSILRIQQVVRGDSAAYFCASSPPEGEETQYFGPGTRLLVL.

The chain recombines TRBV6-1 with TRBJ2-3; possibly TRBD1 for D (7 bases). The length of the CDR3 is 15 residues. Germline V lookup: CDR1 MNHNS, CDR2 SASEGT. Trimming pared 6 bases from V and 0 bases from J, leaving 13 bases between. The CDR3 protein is CASSRGDSSTDTQYF. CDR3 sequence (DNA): TGTGCCAGCAGCAGGGGGGACTCTAGCACAGATACGCAGTATTTT.

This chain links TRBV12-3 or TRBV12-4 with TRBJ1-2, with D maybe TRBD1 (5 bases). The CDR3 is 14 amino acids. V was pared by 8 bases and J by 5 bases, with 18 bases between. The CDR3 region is CASGTPGTVYGYTF. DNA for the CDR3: TGTGCCAGCGGCACCCCCGGGACGGTGTATGGCTACACCTTC.

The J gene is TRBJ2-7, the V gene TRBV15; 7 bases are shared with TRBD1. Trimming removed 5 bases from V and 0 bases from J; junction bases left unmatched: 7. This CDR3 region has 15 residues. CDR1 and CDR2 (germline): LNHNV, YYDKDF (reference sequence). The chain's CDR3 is CATSDDRAVSYEQYF. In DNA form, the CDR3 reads TGTGCCACCAGCGACGACAGGGCAGTCTCCTACGAGCAGTACTTC.

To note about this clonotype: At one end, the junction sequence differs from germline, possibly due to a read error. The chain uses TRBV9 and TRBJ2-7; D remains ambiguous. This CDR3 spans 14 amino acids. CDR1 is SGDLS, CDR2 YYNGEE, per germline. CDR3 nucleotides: TGTGCCAGCAGCGTAGACGGGTGGTCCTCCGAGCAGTACTTC. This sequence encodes CASSVDGWSSEQYF.

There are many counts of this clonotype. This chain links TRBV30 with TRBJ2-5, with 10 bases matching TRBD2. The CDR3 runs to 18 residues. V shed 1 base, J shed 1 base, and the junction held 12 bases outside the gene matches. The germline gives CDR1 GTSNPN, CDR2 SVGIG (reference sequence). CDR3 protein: CAWSAPWLAGGFQETQYF. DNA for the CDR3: TGTGCCTGGAGTGCCCCCTGGTTAGCGGGGGGTTTCCAAGAGACCCAGTACTTC.

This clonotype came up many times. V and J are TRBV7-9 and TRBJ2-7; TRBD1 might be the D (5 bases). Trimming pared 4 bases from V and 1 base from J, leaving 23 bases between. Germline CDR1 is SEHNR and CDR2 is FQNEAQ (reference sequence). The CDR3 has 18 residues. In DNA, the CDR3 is TGTGCCAGCAGCTCAGCACGGACAAGGGGCATTGGGTCCTACGAGCAGTACTTC. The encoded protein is CASSSARTRGIGSYEQYF.

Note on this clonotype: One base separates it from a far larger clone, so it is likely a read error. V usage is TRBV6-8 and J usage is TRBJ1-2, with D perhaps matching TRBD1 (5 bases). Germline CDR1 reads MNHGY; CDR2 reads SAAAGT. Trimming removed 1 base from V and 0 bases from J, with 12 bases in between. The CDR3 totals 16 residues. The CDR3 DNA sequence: TGTGCCAGCAGTTACTACGGGGCCAGGGCTAACTATGGCTACACCTTC. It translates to CASSYYGARANYGYTF.

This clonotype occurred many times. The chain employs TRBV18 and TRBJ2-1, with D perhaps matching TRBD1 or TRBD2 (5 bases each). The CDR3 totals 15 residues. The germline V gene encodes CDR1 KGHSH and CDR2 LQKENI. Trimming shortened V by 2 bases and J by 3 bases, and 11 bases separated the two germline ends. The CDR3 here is CASSPEGTVYNEQFF. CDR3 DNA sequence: TGTGCCAGCTCACCAGAGGGGACGGTCTACAATGAGCAGTTCTTC.

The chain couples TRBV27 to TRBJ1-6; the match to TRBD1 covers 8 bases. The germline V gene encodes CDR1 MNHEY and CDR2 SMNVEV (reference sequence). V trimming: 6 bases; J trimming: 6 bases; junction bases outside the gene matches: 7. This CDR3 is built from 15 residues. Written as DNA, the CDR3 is TGTGCCAGCAGCATGGACAGGGCACGTAATTCACCCCTCCACTTT. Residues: CASSMDRARNSPLHF.

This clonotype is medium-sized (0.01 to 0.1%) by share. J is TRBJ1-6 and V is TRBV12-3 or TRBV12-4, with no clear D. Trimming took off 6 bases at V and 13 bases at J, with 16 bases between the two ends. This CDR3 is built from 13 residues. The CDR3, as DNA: TGTGCCAGCAGCCGAAGCGTCCGTTCGCCCCTCCACTTT. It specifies CASSRSVRSPLHF.

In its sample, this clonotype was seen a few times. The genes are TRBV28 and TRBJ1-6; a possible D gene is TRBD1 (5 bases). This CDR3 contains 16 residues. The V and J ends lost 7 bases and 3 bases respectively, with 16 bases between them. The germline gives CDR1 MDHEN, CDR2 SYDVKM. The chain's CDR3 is CASMRGVTVYNSPLHF. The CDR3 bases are TGTGCCAGCATGCGAGGGGTAACGGTCTATAATTCACCCCTCCACTTT.

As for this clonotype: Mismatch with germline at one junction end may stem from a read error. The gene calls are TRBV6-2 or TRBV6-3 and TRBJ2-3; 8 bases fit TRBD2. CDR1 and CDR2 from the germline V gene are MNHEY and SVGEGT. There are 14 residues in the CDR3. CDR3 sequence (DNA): TGTGCCAGCAGCGGGGGGGTTTGCACAGATACACAGTATTTT. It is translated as CASSGGVCTDTQYF.

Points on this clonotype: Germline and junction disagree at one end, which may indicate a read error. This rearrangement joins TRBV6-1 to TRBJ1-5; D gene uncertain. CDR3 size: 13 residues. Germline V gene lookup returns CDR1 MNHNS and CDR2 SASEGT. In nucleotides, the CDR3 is TGTGCCAGCAGTCAAGCGCGAGGTCGGCCCCAGAATTTT. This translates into CASSQARGRPQNF.

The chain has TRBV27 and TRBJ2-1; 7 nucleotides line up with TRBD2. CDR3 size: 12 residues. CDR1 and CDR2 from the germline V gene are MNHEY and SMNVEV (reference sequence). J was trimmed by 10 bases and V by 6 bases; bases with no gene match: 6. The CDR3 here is CASSLWGGEQFF. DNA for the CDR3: TGTGCCAGCAGCCTTTGGGGGGGAGAGCAGTTCTTC.

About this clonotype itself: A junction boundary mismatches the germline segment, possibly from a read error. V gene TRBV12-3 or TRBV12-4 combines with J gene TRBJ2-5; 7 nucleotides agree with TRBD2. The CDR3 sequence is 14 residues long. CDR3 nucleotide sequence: TGTGACAGCAGTTTCTCTAGCGGCCAAGAGACCGAGTACTTC. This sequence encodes CDSSFSSGQETEYF.

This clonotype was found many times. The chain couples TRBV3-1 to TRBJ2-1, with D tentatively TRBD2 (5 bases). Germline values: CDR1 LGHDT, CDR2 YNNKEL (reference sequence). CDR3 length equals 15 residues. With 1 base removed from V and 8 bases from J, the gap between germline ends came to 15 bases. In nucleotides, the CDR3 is TGTGCCAGCAGCCAAGGCCGCCGGGGTTGGTATGAGCAGTTCTTC. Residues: CASSQGRRGWYEQFF.

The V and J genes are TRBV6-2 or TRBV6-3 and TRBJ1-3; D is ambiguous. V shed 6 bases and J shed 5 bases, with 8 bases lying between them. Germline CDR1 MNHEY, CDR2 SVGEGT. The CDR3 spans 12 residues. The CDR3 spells CASREPRNTIYF. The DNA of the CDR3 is TGTGCCAGCAGAGAGCCTAGAAACACCATATATTTT.

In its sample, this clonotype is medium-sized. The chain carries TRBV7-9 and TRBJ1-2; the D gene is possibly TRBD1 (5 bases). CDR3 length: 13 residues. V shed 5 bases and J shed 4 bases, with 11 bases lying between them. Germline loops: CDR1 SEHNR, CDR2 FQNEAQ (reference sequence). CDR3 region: CASSGTLSYGYTF. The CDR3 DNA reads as TGTGCCAGCAGCGGGACCCTCTCCTATGGCTACACCTTC.

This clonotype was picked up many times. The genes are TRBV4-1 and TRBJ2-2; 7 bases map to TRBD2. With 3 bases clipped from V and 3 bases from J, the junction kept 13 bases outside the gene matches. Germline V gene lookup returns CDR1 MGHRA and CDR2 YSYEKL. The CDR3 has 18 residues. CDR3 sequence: CASSHYTGGAADTGELFF. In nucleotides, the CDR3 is TGCGCCAGCAGCCACTACACGGGGGGAGCGGCAGACACCGGGGAGCTGTTTTTT.

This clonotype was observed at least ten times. The DNA of the CDR3 is TGCGCCAGCAGCCGGGGGACCCCTGGGAACTATGGCTACACCTTC. As protein: CASSRGTPGNYGYTF. The chain couples TRBV5-1 to TRBJ1-2; possibly TRBD1 for D (5 bases). The CDR3 loop spans 15 amino acids. Germline V lookup: CDR1 SGHRS, CDR2 YFSETQ. Trimming took 4 bases from V and 2 from J, leaving 15 bases between them.